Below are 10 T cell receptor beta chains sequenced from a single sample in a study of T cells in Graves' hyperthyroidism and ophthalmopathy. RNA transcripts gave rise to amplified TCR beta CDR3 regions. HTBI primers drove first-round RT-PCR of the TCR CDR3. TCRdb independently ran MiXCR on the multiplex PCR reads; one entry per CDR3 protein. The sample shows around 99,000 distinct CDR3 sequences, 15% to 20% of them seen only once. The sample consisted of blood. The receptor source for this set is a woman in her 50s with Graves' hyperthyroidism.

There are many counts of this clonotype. DNA for the CDR3: TGCGCCAGCAGCCAAGTTCGAGGGACAAGGCCCGATCAAAACATTCAGTACTTC. Protein sequence: CASSQVRGTRPDQNIQYF. The chain is built from TRBV4-1 and TRBJ2-4; D is possibly TRBD1 (6 bases). V lost 1 base, J lost 5 bases, and 21 bases lay in between. Per germline, CDR1 MGHRA and CDR2 YSYEKL. This CDR3 spans 18 amino acids.

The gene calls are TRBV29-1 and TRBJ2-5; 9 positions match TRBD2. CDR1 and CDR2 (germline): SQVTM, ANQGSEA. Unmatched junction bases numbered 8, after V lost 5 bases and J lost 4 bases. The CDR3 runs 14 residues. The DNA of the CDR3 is TGCAGCGTTAAGGGCGGAGCGGGAGGAGAGACCCAGTACTTC. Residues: CSVKGGAGGETQYF.

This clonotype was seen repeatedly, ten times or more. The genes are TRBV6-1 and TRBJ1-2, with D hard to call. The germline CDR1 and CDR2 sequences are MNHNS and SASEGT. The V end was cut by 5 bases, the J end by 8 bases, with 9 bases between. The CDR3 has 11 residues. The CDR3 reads CASSSFMGYTF. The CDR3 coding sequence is TGTGCCAGCAGTTCTTTTATGGGCTACACCTTC.

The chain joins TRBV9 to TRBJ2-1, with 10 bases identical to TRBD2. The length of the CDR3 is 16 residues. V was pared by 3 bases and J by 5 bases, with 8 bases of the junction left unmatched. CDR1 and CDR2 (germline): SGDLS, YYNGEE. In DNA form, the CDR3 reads TGTGCCAGCAGCGCTTTCTCTAGCGGGAGCCACAATGAGCAGTTCTTC. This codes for CASSAFSSGSHNEQFF.

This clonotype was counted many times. CDR3 bases: TGTGCCAGCAGCCGAGGGTCCGGGAGCAGTTCACGCCGCGGGGAGCTGTTTTTT. Amino acid sequence: CASSRGSGSSSRRGELFF. V gene TRBV7-2 combines with J gene TRBJ2-2, with D tentatively TRBD2 (6 bases). This CDR3 region has 18 residues. V was pared by 5 bases and J by 7 bases, with 26 bases between. From germline, CDR1 is SGHTA and CDR2 FQGNSA.

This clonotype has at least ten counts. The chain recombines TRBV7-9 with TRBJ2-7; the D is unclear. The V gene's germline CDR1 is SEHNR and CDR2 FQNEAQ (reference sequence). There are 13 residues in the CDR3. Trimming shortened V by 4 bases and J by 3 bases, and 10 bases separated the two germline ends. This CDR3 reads CASSSYLDYEQYF. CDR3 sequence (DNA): TGTGCCAGCAGCTCATACTTGGACTACGAGCAGTACTTC.

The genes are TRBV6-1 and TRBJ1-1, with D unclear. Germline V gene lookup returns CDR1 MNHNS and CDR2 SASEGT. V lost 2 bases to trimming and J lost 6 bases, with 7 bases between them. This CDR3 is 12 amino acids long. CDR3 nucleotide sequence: TGTGCCAGCAGTGAAAAAAGGGCTGAAGCTTTCTTT. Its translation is CASSEKRAEAFF.

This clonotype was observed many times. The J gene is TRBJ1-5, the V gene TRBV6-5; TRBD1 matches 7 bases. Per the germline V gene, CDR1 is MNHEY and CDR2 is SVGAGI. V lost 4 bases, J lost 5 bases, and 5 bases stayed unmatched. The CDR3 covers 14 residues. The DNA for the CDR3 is TGTGCCAGCAGTTTCGGGACAGCGGATCAGCCCCAGCATTTT. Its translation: CASSFGTADQPQHF.

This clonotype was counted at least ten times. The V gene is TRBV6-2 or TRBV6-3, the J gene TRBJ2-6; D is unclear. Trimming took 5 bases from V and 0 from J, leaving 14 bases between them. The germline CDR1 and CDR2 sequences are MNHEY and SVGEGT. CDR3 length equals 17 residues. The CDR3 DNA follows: TGTGCCAGCAGTACTGTACGGTCCGACTCTGGGGCCAACGTCCTGACTTTC. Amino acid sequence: CASSTVRSDSGANVLTF.

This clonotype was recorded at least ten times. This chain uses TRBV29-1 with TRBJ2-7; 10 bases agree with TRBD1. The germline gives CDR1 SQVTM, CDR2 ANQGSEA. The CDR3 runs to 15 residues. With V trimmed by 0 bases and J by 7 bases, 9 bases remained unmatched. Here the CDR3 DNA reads TGCAGCGTTGAAGATACGGGGACAGGGGTTGGAGAGCAGTACTTC. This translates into CSVEDTGTGVGEQYF.